These 27 T cell receptor beta chains share one sample of origin, sequenced in a study of T cell repertoires in cytomegalovirus infection. TCRdb reprocessed the reads with MiXCR, giving one entry per CDR3 protein. This table holds around 710,000 distinct CDR3 sequences, roughly 29% found once. No antigens are known for them. The specimen comprised cultured CD8+ T cells from PBMCs, sampled from culture after CMV antigen stimulation. The receptor source for this set is a human donor in good health (CMV status not recorded). Some clones in this sample may be carry-over from other donors' samples.

The rearrangement uses TRBV5-6 and TRBJ2-2, with D tentatively TRBD2 (6 bases). Germline values: CDR1 SGHDT, CDR2 YYEEEE. The CDR3 extends over 17 amino acids. V gave up 1 base and J gave up 5 bases, with 18 bases separating them. The CDR3 region is CASSLFGPAGWTGELFF. CDR3 nucleotides: TGTGCCAGCAGCTTGTTCGGGCCCGCGGGGTGGACCGGGGAGCTGTTTTTT.

Many counts were recorded for this clonotype. The chain employs TRBV7-8 and TRBJ1-4; D is unresolved. CDR1 and CDR2 from the germline V gene are SGHVS and FQNEAQ. This CDR3 contains 16 residues. V lost 5 bases and J lost 6, with 19 bases in between. This CDR3 reads CASSPPDGRPYEKLFF. CDR3 DNA sequence: TGTGCCAGCAGCCCGCCGGATGGCCGACCTTATGAAAAACTGTTTTTT.

This clonotype was seen only a few times. CDR3 residues: CASRRTSGGSTDTQYF. The CDR3 DNA follows: TGTGCCAGCAGACGGACTAGCGGCGGTAGCACAGATACGCAGTATTTT. The chain has TRBV14 and TRBJ2-3; 10 bases match TRBD2. The length of the CDR3 is 16 residues. Germline V gene data show CDR1 as SGHDN and CDR2 as FVKESK. The trim removed 6 bases at V and 0 bases at J, leaving 6 bases unmatched.

CDR3 amino acids: CAISEAQQGWYEQYV. CDR3 in DNA: TGTGCCATCAGTGAGGCCCAACAGGGGTGGTACGAGCAGTACGTC. V gene TRBV10-3 combines with J gene TRBJ2-7, with TRBD1 identical over 7 bases. Germline trimming cut 2 bases from V and 4 bases from J; bases unmatched to any gene: 8. Germline CDR1 ENHRY, CDR2 SYGVKD. This CDR3 comprises 15 residues.

This clonotype was counted many times. The rearrangement links TRBV6-2 or TRBV6-3 to TRBJ1-6; D may be TRBD1 (5 bases). This CDR3 is built from 18 residues. Germline CDR1 is MNHEY and CDR2 is SVGEGT. The V and J ends lost 2 bases and 9 bases respectively, with 23 bases between them. CDR3 residues: CASSYILRRQSSGSPLHF. In nucleotides, the CDR3 is TGTGCCAGCAGTTACATACTCCGTCGACAGTCTTCGGGTTCACCCCTCCACTTT.

The chain recombines TRBV19 with TRBJ1-2; D gene ambiguous. This CDR3 is built from 14 residues. Germline loops: CDR1 LNHDA, CDR2 SQIVND (reference sequence). Deletions cut 7 bases from V and 5 bases from J, with 17 bases between. CDR3 coding DNA: TGTGCCAGTACCCCCGGACGGGGAGGATATGGCTACACCTTC. It translates to CASTPGRGGYGYTF.

This clonotype was seen only a few times. The chain has TRBV7-6 and TRBJ2-1; 8 bases line up with TRBD1. CDR1 is SGHVS and CDR2 is FNYEAQ in the germline V gene. The ends lost 3 bases at V and 4 bases at J; junction bases unmatched: 8. The CDR3 loop spans 16 amino acids. For the CDR3, the DNA is TGTGCCAGCAGCTTGCGGACAGGGTCGGTGTACAATGAGCAGTTCTTC. Its translation: CASSLRTGSVYNEQFF.

The V and J genes are TRBV4-2 and TRBJ2-3; D gene ambiguous. There are 14 residues in the CDR3. Germline lookup yields CDR1 LGHNA and CDR2 YNFKEQ. Deletions cut 0 bases from V and 4 bases from J, with 8 bases between. In nucleotides, the CDR3 is TGTGCCAGCAGCCAAGAGGTAGCCCCAGATACGCAGTATTTT. This sequence encodes CASSQEVAPDTQYF.

This clonotype was seen more than once but under ten times. This chain links TRBV29-1 with TRBJ1-2, with 10 bases aligning to TRBD1. J gave up 1 base and V 4 bases, and 6 bases lay outside the gene matches. This CDR3 spans 15 amino acids. Germline V CDR1 and CDR2: SQVTM, ANQGSEA. CDR3 nucleotides: TGCAGCGTTGTTACCGGGACAGGGGTTAACTATGGCTACACCTTC. This encodes CSVVTGTGVNYGYTF.

The V and J genes are TRBV27 and TRBJ1-5; 10 nucleotides agree with TRBD1. The CDR3 runs 14 residues. J was trimmed by 5 bases and V by 6 bases; bases with no gene match: 4. Per germline, CDR1 MNHEY and CDR2 SMNVEV (reference sequence). DNA of the CDR3: TGTGCCAGCAGCGCGGGGACAGGGGATCAGCCCCAGCATTTT. Protein product: CASSAGTGDQPQHF.

CDR3: CASGARGPPIPEAFF. For the CDR3, the DNA is TGTGCTAGTGGTGCCAGGGGGCCCCCGATCCCTGAAGCTTTCTTT. This chain joins TRBV12-5 and TRBJ1-1; TRBD1 matches 8 bases. V lost 5 bases, J lost 6 bases, and 11 bases stayed unmatched. The CDR3 covers 15 residues. Germline CDR1 reads LGHNT; CDR2 reads FRNRAP.

The chain has TRBV5-8 and TRBJ2-3; D not certain. V was shortened by 1 base and J by 4 bases, with 13 bases between the two germline ends. The V gene's germline CDR1 is SGHTS and CDR2 YDEGEE. This CDR3 comprises 15 residues. CDR3 protein: CASSLSFLYADTQYF. As DNA, the CDR3 is TGTGCCAGCAGCTTGTCTTTCTTATACGCAGATACGCAGTATTTT. Based on the CDR3 plus reference TRBV5-8 and TRBJ2-3, the full variable domain is EAGVTQSPTHLIKTRGQQATLRCSPISGHTSVYWYQQALGLGLQFLLWYDEGEERNRGNFPPRFSGRQFPNYSSELNVNALELEDSALYLCASSLSFLYADTQYFGPGTRLTVL.

The J gene is TRBJ1-1, the V gene TRBV27; D is ambiguous. Germline V gives CDR1 MNHEY, CDR2 SMNVEV (reference sequence). Trimming stripped 4 bases from V and 0 bases from J, with 12 bases between. The CDR3 has 15 residues. This CDR3 reads CASSSLRRMNTEAFF. The CDR3 DNA reads as TGTGCCAGCAGTTCCCTAAGACGGATGAACACTGAAGCTTTCTTT.

This clonotype was picked up a small number of times. V usage is TRBV28 and J usage is TRBJ2-2; weak D call: TRBD1 (7 bases). CDR1 MDHEN and CDR2 SYDVKM come from the germline V gene. V shed 6 bases and J shed 5 bases, with 16 bases lying between them. The CDR3 spans 15 residues. This CDR3 reads CASSLTGAGTGELFF. CDR3 coding DNA: TGTGCCAGCAGCCTCACAGGGGCGGGGACCGGGGAGCTGTTTTTT.

The J gene is TRBJ2-3, the V gene TRBV14, with D uncertain. Per germline, CDR1 SGHDN and CDR2 FVKESK. This CDR3 region has 15 residues. V was shortened by 4 bases and J by 0 bases, with 11 bases between the two germline ends. The CDR3 DNA reads TGTGCCAGCAGCCCTTACTCCTATAGCACAGATACGCAGTATTTT. Its protein is CASSPYSYSTDTQYF.

The chain uses TRBV27 and TRBJ2-7; D gene uncertain. CDR3 length equals 15 residues. Per the germline V gene, CDR1 is MNHEY and CDR2 is SMNVEV (reference sequence). The V and J ends lost 0 bases and 2 bases respectively, with 11 bases between them. CDR3 residues: CASSLSGYSPYEQYV. The CDR3 DNA follows: TGTGCCAGCAGTTTATCGGGCTACAGCCCCTACGAGCAGTACGTC.

The sample holds one count of this clonotype. This may come from a read error, since a much larger clone is one base off. Likely a read error: the CDR3 ends without its conserved phenylalanine or tryptophan. The V gene is TRBV7-2, the J gene TRBJ2-7, with D possibly TRBD2 on 5 matching bases. Per germline, CDR1 SGHTA and CDR2 FQGNSA. V was trimmed by 5 bases and J by 0 bases, leaving 14 bases between them. The length of the CDR3 is 15 residues. CDR3 protein: CASSAFVGVSYEQYY. CDR3 sequence (DNA): TGTGCCAGCAGCGCTTTTGTCGGGGTCTCCTACGAGCAGTACTAC.

In its sample, this clonotype was seen many times. V gene TRBV7-2 combines with J gene TRBJ2-7; D might be TRBD1 (5 bases). Deletions cut 2 bases from V and 4 bases from J, with 15 bases between. Per the germline V gene, CDR1 is SGHTA and CDR2 is FQGNSA. The CDR3 is made up of 15 amino acids. CDR3 nucleotide sequence: TGTGCCAGCAGCTTATTAGGTGTCAGGGCTTACGAGCAGTACGTC. It codes for CASSLLGVRAYEQYV.

The J gene is TRBJ2-1, the V gene TRBV7-6; no reliable D call. The CDR3 extends over 16 amino acids. Germline V gene lookup returns CDR1 SGHVS and CDR2 FNYEAQ. Trimming cost V 5 bases and J 1 base, with 15 bases left between them. The CDR3 nucleotides read TGTGCCAGCAGCATCTACGAAAGGGTGTCCTACAATGAGCAGTTCTTC. Protein: CASSIYERVSYNEQFF.

This chain joins TRBV7-9 and TRBJ2-1; either TRBD1 or TRBD2 may supply D (5 bases each). Between the trimmed V and J ends, which lost 6 bases and 8 bases, there was a span of 44 bases. Germline CDR1 and CDR2: SEHNR and FQNEAQ (reference sequence). This CDR3 has 23 amino acids. The CDR3 reads CASSLKSGASIHSYHGEFDEQFF. The CDR3 DNA follows: TGTGCCAGCAGTTTGAAATCCGGGGCCTCAATACATTCATATCATGGGGAATTCGATGAGCAGTTCTTC.

The chain has TRBV7-8 and TRBJ2-5; no clear D gene. The CDR3 runs to 14 residues. V lost 1 base and J lost 3, with 9 bases in between. Germline V CDR1 and CDR2: SGHVS, FQNEAQ. The chain's CDR3 is CASSLVQYKETQYF. The CDR3 coding sequence is TGTGCCAGCAGCTTAGTCCAGTACAAAGAGACCCAGTACTTC.

The chain carries TRBV12-3 or TRBV12-4 and TRBJ1-5; D may be TRBD1 (5 bases). The CDR3 spans 16 residues. Trimming shortened V by 3 bases and J by 1 base, and 13 bases separated the two germline ends. The CDR3 region has the DNA TGTGCCAGCAGTTTTCTGGCAGGGCGGAGCAATCAGCCCCAGCATTTT. It specifies CASSFLAGRSNQPQHF.

This clonotype was recorded at least ten times. This rearrangement joins TRBV5-6 to TRBJ2-1; D is perhaps TRBD1 (5 bases). V lost 1 base to trimming and J lost 3 bases, with 8 bases between them. This CDR3 comprises 14 residues. Germline V gene lookup returns CDR1 SGHDT and CDR2 YYEEEE. The CDR3 DNA is TGTGCCAGCAGCTTGTTGGACATCTACAATGAGCAGTTCTTC. This encodes CASSLLDIYNEQFF.

The chain recombines TRBV7-9 with TRBJ2-3, with 9 bases identical to TRBD2. Germline V gene sequence: CDR1 SEHNR, CDR2 FQNEAQ (reference sequence). CDR3 length equals 16 residues. V lost 5 bases to trimming and J lost 0 bases; unmatched junction nucleotides: 6. This CDR3 is CASSPHSGGSTDTQYF. In DNA, the CDR3 is TGTGCCAGCAGCCCTCATAGCGGGGGTAGCACAGATACGCAGTATTTT.

Within the sample, this clonotype is medium-sized (0.01 to 0.1%). This chain joins TRBV7-8 and TRBJ1-1; 7 bases fit TRBD1. Germline V gene data show CDR1 as SGHVS and CDR2 as FQNEAQ. The CDR3 sequence is 19 residues long. Unmatched junction bases numbered 14, after V lost 1 base and J lost 0 bases. CDR3 in DNA: TGTGCCAGCAGCTTAGACTCTCAGGGGGACAGCCTTATGAACACTGAAGCTTTCTTT. Its translation: CASSLDSQGDSLMNTEAFF.

The V call is TRBV12-5, the J call TRBJ2-7; no reliable D call. There are 14 residues in the CDR3. Between the trimmed V and J ends, which lost 3 bases and 5 bases, there was a span of 14 bases. From germline, CDR1 is LGHNT and CDR2 FRNRAP. The CDR3 nucleotides are TGTGCTAGTGGTTTTCCAAGCCCCTACAACGAGCAGTACTTC. Translating it yields CASGFPSPYNEQYF.

The chain has TRBV12-3 or TRBV12-4 and TRBJ2-5; D perhaps matches TRBD2 (5 bases). This CDR3 has 13 residues. V lost 7 bases and J 0 bases, leaving 9 bases between the germline ends. CDR3 loop: CASTPGNQETQYF. The CDR3 DNA reads TGTGCCAGCACCCCGGGGAACCAAGAGACCCAGTACTTC.